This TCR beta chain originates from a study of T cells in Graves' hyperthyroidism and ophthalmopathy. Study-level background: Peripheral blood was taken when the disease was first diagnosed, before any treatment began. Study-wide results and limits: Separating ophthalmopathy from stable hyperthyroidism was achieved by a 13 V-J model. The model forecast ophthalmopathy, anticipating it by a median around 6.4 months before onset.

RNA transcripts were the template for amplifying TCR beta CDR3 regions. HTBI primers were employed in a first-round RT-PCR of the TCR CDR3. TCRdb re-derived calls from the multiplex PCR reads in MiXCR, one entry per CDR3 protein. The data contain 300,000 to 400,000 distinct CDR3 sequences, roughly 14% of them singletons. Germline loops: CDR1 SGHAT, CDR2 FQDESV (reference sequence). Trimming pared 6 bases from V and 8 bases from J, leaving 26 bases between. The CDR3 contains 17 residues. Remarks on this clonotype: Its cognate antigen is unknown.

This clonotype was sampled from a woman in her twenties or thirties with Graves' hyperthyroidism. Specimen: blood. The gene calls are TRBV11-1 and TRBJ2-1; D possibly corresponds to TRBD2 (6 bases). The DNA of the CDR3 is TGTGCCAGCAGTTCGCCTCCCAGCCGGGAGCGTCTATATGAGCAGTTCTTC. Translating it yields CASSSPPSRERLYEQFF.